The T cell receptor beta chain under discussion was sequenced for a study of tumor and adjacent non-tumor tissue in lung cancer. General observations from the study: Compared with tumor, normal lung showed significantly lower TCR diversity. Tumor TCR diversity, when higher, was linked to shorter survival.

This CDR3 has 15 amino acids. Germline V gene data show CDR1 as KGHDR and CDR2 as SFDVKD. Note on this clonotype: Antigen specificity is unknown. The junction does not match germline at one end; this may be a read error.

No cell sorting was done before RNA was extracted from the tissue. TCRbeta libraries were built with three rounds of nested PCR, modified from ARM-PCR. One entry per CDR3 protein, called by TCRdb with MiXCR from the multiplex PCR reads. The table lists about 68,000 distinct CDR3 sequences, 60% of them singletons. Specimen: lung tumor tissue. The clonotype comes from a man aged 45-65 years with non-small cell lung cancer. V and J are TRBV24-1 and TRBJ2-3, with TRBD2 matching over 7 bases. The CDR3 loop reads CAISEGRVGTDTQYF. The CDR3 DNA reads TGTGCCATCAGTGAGGGGAGGGTGGGCACAGATACGCAGTATTTT.